This T cell receptor beta chain was profiled in a study of blood T cells in healthy people across ages. A second PCR, run for about 7 to 11 cycles, used a sample-barcoded 5' primer plus a J-beta primer mix. TCRdb reprocessed the 5' RACE reads via MiXCR and lists one record per CDR3 protein. The sample yields 780,000 or so distinct CDR3 sequences, roughly 50% seen once. Germline V lookup: CDR1 SQVTM, CDR2 ANQGSEA. This CDR3 spans 15 amino acids. This clonotype occurred a few times. The sequencing sample was made of blood. The chain combines TRBV29-1 with TRBJ2-1; TRBD2 might be the D (6 bases). The J call may be in error: the DNA end matches TRBJ2-7 better. This clonotype was sampled from a man aged 40-50 years in good health. Here the CDR3 DNA reads TGCAGCGTTGGGGGTGGGGGGTCCTCCTACAATGAGCAGTACTTC. Translation: CSVGGGGSSYNEQYF.